This TCR beta chain was identified during a study of blood T cell repertoires in COVID-19. Across the study: From T cells, B-cell-depleted T cells, or PBMCs came the material, which was cDNA or gDNA.

Clones were sequenced by immunoSEQ multiplex PCR, and TCRdb holds only the in-frame ones, with some missing. The table lists about 70,000 clones, 75% to 85% of them singletons, with 5% to 7.5% in the top ten. This clone has only one observation. The junction had 5 bases not matched to a gene; V was cut back by 10 bases and J by 5 bases. The CDR3 extends over 13 amino acids. Germline assignment: CDR1 MNHEY and CDR2 SMNVEV (reference sequence). This sequence originates from a woman aged 55-69 years with acute or convalescent COVID-19. The V and J genes are TRBV27 and TRBJ1-6, with 7 bases fitting TRBD1. The specimen was peripheral blood. The CDR3 DNA reads as TGTGCCACAGGGGGGCGGCATAATTCACCCCTCCACTTT. Protein sequence: CATGGRHNSPLHF.